This T cell receptor (beta chain) was documented in a study of blood T cell repertoires in COVID-19. There are 15 residues in the CDR3. Looked up from germline, CDR1 is SNHLY and CDR2 is FYNNEI. The J segment lost 4 bases and the V segment lost 1 base, leaving 4 bases of the junction unmatched. As regards this clone: Other DNA sequences of this sample code for an identical CDR3.

Here immunoSEQ multiplex PCR was the method, and the copy in TCRdb shows in-frame clones only, minus some. The table lists around 170,000 clones, 87% of them singletons, with 7% in the top ten. Sequences were obtained from PBMCs or T cells enriched from blood (not recorded which). The source of this sequence is a woman aged 50 to 60 who had recovered from COVID-19. This chain connects TRBV2 to TRBJ2-1, with TRBD2 matching 7 bases. The CDR3 DNA reads TGTGCCAGCAGTGAAGGACTAGCCGGGTACAATGAGCAGTTCTTC. This gives the protein CASSEGLAGYNEQFF.